This T cell receptor beta chain was identified during a study of blood T cell repertoires in COVID-19. The wider study: Samples taken during acute and convalescent COVID-19 were collected in the United States, Italy and Spain. T cells, B-cell-depleted T cells, or PBMCs supplied cDNA or gDNA.

In the study's own analysis: Nucleated cell counts were estimated from reference gene primer amplification. Data came from immunoSEQ multiplex PCR; TCRdb stores just in-frame clones and leaves some out. V and J calls and clone size follow that table, whereas D and trimming were derived from the DNA. The sample lists fewer than 65,000 clones; approximately 85% were seen once. This clone has only one observation. The V gene's germline CDR1 is KGHDR and CDR2 SFDVKD. CDR3 length equals 14 residues. Germline trimming cut 5 bases from V and 10 bases from J; bases unmatched to any gene: 8. The sequencing input was peripheral blood. The sequence came from a human donor in a cohort sampled during active COVID-19. V gene TRBV24-1 combines with J gene TRBJ1-1, with TRBD1 matching 11 bases. DNA for the CDR3: TGTGCCACCAGTGGCCCCACGGGGACAGGGGGAGCTTTCTTT. It yields the protein CATSGPTGTGGAFF.